These 18 T cell receptor beta chains originate from one sample sequenced in a study of shared clonotypes between healthy human individuals. Repertoires were generated with immunoSEQ multiplex PCR, while TCRdb's copy carries only in-frame clones and drops some. This sample has about 470,000 clones, with roughly 77% found just once. Sequenced material: PBMCs. These receptors originate from a woman between 40 and 55 years old in good health. Some clones in this sample may be carry-over from other donors' samples.

The V gene is TRBV27, the J gene TRBJ1-1; D may be TRBD1 (6 bases). The V end lost 1 base, the J end lost 11 bases, and 17 bases lay between the germline ends. Germline V CDR1 and CDR2: MNHEY, SMNVEV (reference sequence). The CDR3 loop spans 14 amino acids. CDR3 sequence: CASSLLEGGGSAFF. The DNA of the CDR3 is TGTGCCAGCAGTTTATTGGAAGGGGGGGGGAGCGCTTTCTTT.

The chain carries TRBV5-4 and TRBJ2-4; the match to TRBD1 covers 9 bases. Trimming took 4 bases from V and 7 from J; bases not matched to a gene: 9. CDR1 and CDR2 from the germline V gene are SGHNT and YYREEE (reference sequence). CDR3 size: 15 residues. Written as DNA, the CDR3 is TGTGCCAGCAGCGTTGTAGGGGACAGGGCCAACATTCAGTACTTC. Translated, it gives CASSVVGDRANIQYF.

The J gene is TRBJ2-4, the V gene TRBV7-2; D ambiguous. Trimming left V 1 base short and J 1 base short, with 5 bases between. Germline CDR1 reads SGHTA; CDR2 reads FQGNSA. This CDR3 is built from 14 residues. CDR3 nucleotide sequence: TGTGCCAGCAGCTTAGGGATGGCCAAAAACATTCAGTACTTC. Protein product: CASSLGMAKNIQYF.

This clone was seen just once. This chain joins TRBV4-1 and TRBJ2-7; tentative D call: TRBD1 (5 bases). V was shortened by 1 base and J by 1 base, with 11 bases between the two germline ends. The germline V gene has CDR1 MGHRA and CDR2 YSYEKL. The CDR3 contains 15 residues. The CDR3: CASSQAVTVSYEQYF. The DNA for the CDR3 is TGCGCCAGCAGCCAAGCGGTGACAGTATCCTACGAGCAGTACTTC.

V gene TRBV28 combines with J gene TRBJ1-2; D unclear. In germline, CDR1 is MDHEN, CDR2 SYDVKM. The CDR3 extends over 14 amino acids. V lost 7 bases, J lost 4 bases, and 16 bases lay in between. The CDR3 protein is CASTRDESSYGYTF. The CDR3 coding sequence is TGTGCCAGCACCCGCGACGAGTCCTCCTATGGCTACACCTTC.

The J gene is TRBJ2-7, the V gene TRBV30, with D perhaps TRBD1 (6 bases). V shed 3 bases and J shed 4 bases, with 13 bases lying between them. Germline CDR1 is GTSNPN and CDR2 is SVGIG (reference sequence). The CDR3 loop spans 13 amino acids. DNA for the CDR3: TGTGCCTGGAGGGGAACAGGGCGTTACGAGCAGTACTTC. Translated, it gives CAWRGTGRYEQYF.

In its sample, this clone was seen once. V is TRBV18 and J is TRBJ2-1, with 12 nucleotides matching TRBD1. CDR1 and CDR2 from the germline V gene are KGHSH and LQKENI. The CDR3 is 14 amino acids. V trimming: 3 bases; J trimming: 8 bases; junction bases outside the gene matches: 2. The CDR3 protein is CASSPGTGGDEQFF. For the CDR3, the DNA is TGTGCCAGCTCACCGGGGACAGGGGGCGATGAGCAGTTCTTC.

The DNA of the CDR3 is TGCGCCAGCAGCTTGCAGACTAGCGGGTCTTCCGGTGAGCAGTTCTTC. Residues: CASSLQTSGSSGEQFF. The chain joins TRBV5-1 to TRBJ2-1; TRBD2 matches at 10 bases. This CDR3 comprises 16 residues. J was trimmed by 9 bases and V by 1 base; bases with no gene match: 10. Germline V gene data show CDR1 as SGHRS and CDR2 as YFSETQ.

At least ten counts were recorded for this clone. The chain links TRBV28 to TRBJ2-5, with TRBD2 as a possible D gene (6 bases). V gave up 7 bases and J gave up 4 bases, with 10 bases separating them. The CDR3 length is 12 residues. CDR1 and CDR2 (germline): MDHEN, SYDVKM. The CDR3: CASTGDRETQYF. The CDR3 DNA is TGTGCCAGCACGGGAGATCGAGAGACCCAGTACTTC.

This sequence joins TRBV11-3 and TRBJ1-1, with D tentatively TRBD1 (5 bases). Germline assignment: CDR1 SGHNT and CDR2 YENEEA. Trimming took 1 base from V and 5 from J, leaving 11 bases between them. The CDR3 is 14 amino acids. CDR3 in amino acids: CASSLGGAGTEAFF. In DNA form, the CDR3 reads TGTGCCAGCAGCTTAGGAGGGGCGGGTACTGAAGCTTTCTTT.

The gene calls are TRBV18 and TRBJ2-5, with 9 bases fitting TRBD2. Matching the DNA end better, TRBJ2-7 makes the J call doubtful. From germline, CDR1 is KGHSH and CDR2 LQKENI. There are 15 residues in the CDR3. This CDR3 reads CASSPAGGALYEQYF. The CDR3 bases are TGTGCCAGCTCACCAGCGGGAGGGGCCCTCTACGAGCAGTACTTC.

This clone showed up many times. The rearrangement joins TRBV4-2 to TRBJ2-3; D is uncertain. V was cut by 0 bases and J by 0 bases, with 13 bases left in between. CDR1 is LGHNA, CDR2 YNFKEQ, per germline. The CDR3 contains 17 residues. The DNA for the CDR3 is TGTGCCAGCAGCCAAGATCGGGCTGCATCTAGCACAGATACGCAGTATTTT. As protein: CASSQDRAASSTDTQYF.

A single count supports this clone. The chain links TRBV5-4 to TRBJ2-7; the match to TRBD2 covers 13 bases. Losses at the gene ends were 3 bases for V and 7 bases for J; bases not matched to a gene: 4. CDR3 length equals 14 residues. Per the germline V gene, CDR1 is SGHNT and CDR2 is YYREEE (reference sequence). The CDR3 protein is CASSSTSGRGEQYF. In nucleotides, the CDR3 is TGTGCCAGCAGCTCAACTAGCGGGAGGGGGGAGCAGTACTTC.

This chain uses TRBV7-6 with TRBJ2-2; weak D call: TRBD1 (6 bases). This CDR3 comprises 16 residues. V lost 2 bases and J lost 4, with 14 bases in between. Germline lookup yields CDR1 SGHVS and CDR2 FNYEAQ. DNA of the CDR3: TGTGCCAGCAGCTTAATGAGGACAGACGGCACCGGGGAGCTGTTTTTT. Its translation is CASSLMRTDGTGELFF.

This clone was seen a single time. This rearrangement joins TRBV6-1 to TRBJ1-1; D remains ambiguous. The germline CDR1 and CDR2 sequences are MNHNS and SASEGT. The CDR3 is made up of 13 amino acids. Trimming removed 6 bases at V and 6 bases at J, with 14 bases between. The CDR3 region is CASSWLVEAEAFF. CDR3 sequence (DNA): TGTGCCAGCAGCTGGTTGGTGGAGGCTGAAGCTTTCTTT.

This clone was seen repeatedly, ten times or more. The chain uses TRBV15 and TRBJ2-5, with D perhaps TRBD2 (6 bases). Per germline, CDR1 LNHNV and CDR2 YYDKDF (reference sequence). This CDR3 has 13 residues. V was clipped by 8 bases and J by 2 bases, with 12 bases between them. DNA of the CDR3: TGTGCCACCGCCCGGAGGGTGCAAGAGACCCAGTACTTC. Translated, it gives CATARRVQETQYF. Using reference TRBV15 and TRBJ2-5 for the parts outside the CDR3, the full variable domain is DAMVIQNPRYQVTQFGKPVTLSCSQTLNHNVMYWYQQKSSQAPKLLFHYYDKDFNNEADTPDNFQSRRPNTSFCFLDIRSPGLGDTAMYLCATARRVQETQYFGPGTRLLVL.

The chain uses TRBV15 and TRBJ1-1, with D possibly matching TRBD1 (5 bases). Per the germline V gene, CDR1 is LNHNV and CDR2 is YYDKDF (reference sequence). V lost 0 bases and J 5 bases, leaving 13 bases between the germline ends. The CDR3 has 15 amino acids. CDR3 protein: CATSRDAGPGTEAFF. The CDR3 region has the DNA TGTGCCACCAGCAGAGACGCGGGACCAGGGACTGAAGCTTTCTTT.

V gene TRBV5-5 combines with J gene TRBJ1-2; 7 nucleotides align to TRBD1. CDR3 length: 15 amino acids. The germline V gene encodes CDR1 SGHKS and CDR2 YYEKEE (reference sequence). The ends lost 4 bases at V and 3 bases at J; junction bases unmatched: 9. As DNA, the CDR3 is TGTGCCAGCAGCCCGACTCCCGGACAGGACTATGGCTACACCTTC. It translates to CASSPTPGQDYGYTF.